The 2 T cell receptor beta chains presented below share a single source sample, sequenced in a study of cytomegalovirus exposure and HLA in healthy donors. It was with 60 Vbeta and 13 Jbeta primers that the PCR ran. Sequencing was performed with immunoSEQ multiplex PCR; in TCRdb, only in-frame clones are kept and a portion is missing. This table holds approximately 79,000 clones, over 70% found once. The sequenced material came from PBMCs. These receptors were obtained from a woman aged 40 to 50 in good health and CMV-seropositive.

CDR3 residues: CAWSGIGGQGVYGYTF. For the CDR3, the DNA is TGTGCCTGGAGTGGAATTGGGGGACAGGGGGTCTATGGCTACACCTTC. This sequence joins TRBV30 and TRBJ1-2, with TRBD1 matching 11 bases. The trim removed 1 base at V and 4 bases at J, leaving 8 bases unmatched. CDR3 length: 16 amino acids. Germline-derived CDR1 and CDR2 are GTSNPN and SVGIG (reference sequence).

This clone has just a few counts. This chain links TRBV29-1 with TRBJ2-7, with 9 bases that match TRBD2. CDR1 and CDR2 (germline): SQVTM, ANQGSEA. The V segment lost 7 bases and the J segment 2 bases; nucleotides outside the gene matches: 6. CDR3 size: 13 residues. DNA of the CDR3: TGCAGCGCCCGGACTAGCGAACCCTACGAGCAGTACTTC. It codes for CSARTSEPYEQYF.